This TCR beta chain was recovered during a study of beta chain features in type 1 diabetes. cDNA synthesis used the whole RNA isolate, giving expressed TCRB sequences. Using immunoSEQ multiplex PCR, the repertoire was profiled, and TCRdb retains in-frame clones only, with some absent. The data show roughly 220,000 clones, with more than 15% seen just once and 0.07% to 0.095% held by the top ten. Findings and caveats of the study: Fewer insertions but more deletions were seen at VDJ junctions in type 1 diabetes patients. When Type 1 diabetes patients were examined, their TCRB CDR3s proved moderately but significantly shorter in all four CD4+ subsets.

CD45RO/CCR7/CD25/CD127/CD95/CD27 staining was used to isolate CD4+ naive, central memory, regulatory and stem cell-like memory cells by sorting. This clone was observed a handful of times. Its target is not known. Sequencing was performed on naive CD4+ T cells from blood. The TCR was taken from a man between 25 and 39 years old with type 1 diabetes.

The CDR3 nucleotides are TGCAGCGTGCCAGGGACACCAGAACTAAAAGCTTTCTTT. It codes for CSVPGTPELKAFF. The J gene is TRBJ1-1, the V gene TRBV29-1; D perhaps matches TRBD1 (6 bases). This CDR3 has 13 amino acids. Germline CDR1 is SQVTM and CDR2 is ANQGSEA. V was pared by 6 bases and J by 9 bases, with 20 bases between. Variable domain in full (rest from reference TRBV29-1 and TRBJ1-1): SAVISQKPSRDICQRGTSLTIQCQVDSQVTMMFWYRQQPGQSLTLIATANQGSEATYESGFVIDKFPISRPNLTFSTLTVSNMSPEDSSIYLCSVPGTPELKAFFGQGTRLTVV.